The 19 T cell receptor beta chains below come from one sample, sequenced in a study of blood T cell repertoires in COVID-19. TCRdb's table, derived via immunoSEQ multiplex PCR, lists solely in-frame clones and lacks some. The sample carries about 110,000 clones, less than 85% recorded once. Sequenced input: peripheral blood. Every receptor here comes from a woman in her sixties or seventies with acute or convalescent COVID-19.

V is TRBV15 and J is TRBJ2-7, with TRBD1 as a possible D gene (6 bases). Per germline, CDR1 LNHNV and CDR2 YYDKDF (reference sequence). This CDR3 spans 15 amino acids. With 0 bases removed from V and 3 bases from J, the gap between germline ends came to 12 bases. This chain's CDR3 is CATSREVGDNYEQYF. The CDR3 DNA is TGTGCCACCAGCAGAGAGGTCGGGGACAACTACGAGCAGTACTTC.

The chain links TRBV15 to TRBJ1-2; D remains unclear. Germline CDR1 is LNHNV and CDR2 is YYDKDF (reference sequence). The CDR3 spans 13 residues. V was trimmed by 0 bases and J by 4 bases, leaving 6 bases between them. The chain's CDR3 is CATSRDPLYGYTF. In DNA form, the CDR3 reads TGTGCCACCAGCAGAGACCCCCTCTATGGCTACACCTTC.

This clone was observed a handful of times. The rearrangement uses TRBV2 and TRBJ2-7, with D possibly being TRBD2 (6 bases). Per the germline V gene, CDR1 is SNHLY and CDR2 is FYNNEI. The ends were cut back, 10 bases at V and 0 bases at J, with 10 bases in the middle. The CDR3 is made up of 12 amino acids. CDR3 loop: CAKSGLSYEQYF. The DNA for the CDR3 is TGTGCCAAATCGGGACTCTCCTACGAGCAGTACTTC.

The DNA of the CDR3 is TGCGCCAGCAGCTTGGCCGGGGGTAGGGAGACCCAGTACTTC. It translates to CASSLAGGRETQYF. This chain uses TRBV5-1 with TRBJ2-5; possibly TRBD2 for D (6 bases). CDR1 is SGHRS and CDR2 is YFSETQ in the germline V gene. The CDR3 is 14 residues long. Deletions cut 0 bases from V and 5 bases from J, with 11 bases between.

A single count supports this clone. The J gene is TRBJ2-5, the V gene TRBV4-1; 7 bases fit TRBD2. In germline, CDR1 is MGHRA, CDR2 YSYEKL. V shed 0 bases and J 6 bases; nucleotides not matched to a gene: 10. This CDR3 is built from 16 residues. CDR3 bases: TGCGCCAGCAGCCAAGATCAGCGGCGGGAGTGGAAGACCCAGTACTTC. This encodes CASSQDQRREWKTQYF.

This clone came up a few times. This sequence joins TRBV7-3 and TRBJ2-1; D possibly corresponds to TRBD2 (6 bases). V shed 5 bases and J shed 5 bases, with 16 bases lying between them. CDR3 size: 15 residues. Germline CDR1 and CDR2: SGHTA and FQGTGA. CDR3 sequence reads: CASSPPGGTNNEQFF. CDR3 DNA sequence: TGTGCCAGCAGCCCCCCAGGAGGGACGAACAATGAGCAGTTCTTC.

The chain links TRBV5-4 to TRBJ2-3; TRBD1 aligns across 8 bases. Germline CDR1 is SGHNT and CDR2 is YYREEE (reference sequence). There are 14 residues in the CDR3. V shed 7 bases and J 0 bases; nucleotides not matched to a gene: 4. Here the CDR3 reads CASRQGASTDTQYF. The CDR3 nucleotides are TGTGCCAGCCGTCAGGGGGCTAGCACAGATACGCAGTATTTT.

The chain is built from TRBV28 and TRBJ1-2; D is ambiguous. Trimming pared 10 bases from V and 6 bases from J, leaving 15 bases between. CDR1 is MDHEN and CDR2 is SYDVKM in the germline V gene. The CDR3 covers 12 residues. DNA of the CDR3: TGTGCCACTGAGAGAGCGTCTAATGGCTACACCTTC. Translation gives CATERASNGYTF.

CDR3 region: CASSEGSGAILNQPQHF. Written as DNA, the CDR3 is TGTGCCAGCAGTGAAGGGTCGGGAGCCATACTCAATCAGCCCCAGCATTTT. The gene calls are TRBV6-1 and TRBJ1-5, with D uncertain. Germline V CDR1 and CDR2: MNHNS, SASEGT. V lost 1 base, J lost 3 bases, and 16 bases lay in between. The CDR3 consists of 17 residues.

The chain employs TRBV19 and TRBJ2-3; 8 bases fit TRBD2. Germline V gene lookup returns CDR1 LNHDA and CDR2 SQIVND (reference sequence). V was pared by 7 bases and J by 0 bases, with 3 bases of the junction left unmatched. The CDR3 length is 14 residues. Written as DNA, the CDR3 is TGTGCCAGTACAATAGCGGGGAGCACAGATACGCAGTATTTT. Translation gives CASTIAGSTDTQYF.

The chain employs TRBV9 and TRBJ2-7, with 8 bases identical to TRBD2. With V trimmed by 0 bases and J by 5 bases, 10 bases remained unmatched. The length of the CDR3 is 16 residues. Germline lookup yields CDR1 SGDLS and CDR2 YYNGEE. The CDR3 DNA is TGTGCCAGCAGCGTAGCTGGGACGGGAGGGCCCAACGAGCAGTACTTC. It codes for CASSVAGTGGPNEQYF.

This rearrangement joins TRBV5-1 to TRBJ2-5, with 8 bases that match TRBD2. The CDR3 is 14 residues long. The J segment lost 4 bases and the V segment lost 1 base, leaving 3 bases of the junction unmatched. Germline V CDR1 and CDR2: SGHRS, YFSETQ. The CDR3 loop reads CASSLYRGGETQYF. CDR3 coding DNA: TGCGCCAGCAGCTTGTATCGGGGGGGAGAGACCCAGTACTTC.

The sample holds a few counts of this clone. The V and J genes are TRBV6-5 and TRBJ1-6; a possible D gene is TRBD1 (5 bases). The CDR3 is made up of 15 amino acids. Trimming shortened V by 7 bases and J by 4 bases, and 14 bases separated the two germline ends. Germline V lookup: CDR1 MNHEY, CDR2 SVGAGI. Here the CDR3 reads CASILDRRYNSPLHF. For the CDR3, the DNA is TGTGCCAGCATTTTAGACAGACGTTATAATTCACCCCTCCACTTT.

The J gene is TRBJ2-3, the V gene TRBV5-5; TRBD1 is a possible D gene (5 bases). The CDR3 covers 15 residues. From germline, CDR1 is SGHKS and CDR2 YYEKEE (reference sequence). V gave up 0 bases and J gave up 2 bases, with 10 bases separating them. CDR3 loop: CASSLAVGHTDTQYF. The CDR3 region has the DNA TGTGCCAGCAGCTTGGCGGTAGGACACACAGATACGCAGTATTTT.

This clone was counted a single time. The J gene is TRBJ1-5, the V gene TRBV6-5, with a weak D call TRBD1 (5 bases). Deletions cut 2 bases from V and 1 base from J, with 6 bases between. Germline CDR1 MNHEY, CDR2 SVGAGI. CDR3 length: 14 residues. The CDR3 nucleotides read TGTGCCAGCAGTTACCGACAGAGCAATCAGCCCCAGCATTTT. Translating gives CASSYRQSNQPQHF.

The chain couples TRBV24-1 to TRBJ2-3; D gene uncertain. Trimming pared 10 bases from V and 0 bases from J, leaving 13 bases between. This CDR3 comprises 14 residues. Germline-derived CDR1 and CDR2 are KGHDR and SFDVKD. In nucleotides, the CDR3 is TGTGCCACTCGAACCGATACTAGCACAGATACGCAGTATTTT. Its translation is CATRTDTSTDTQYF.

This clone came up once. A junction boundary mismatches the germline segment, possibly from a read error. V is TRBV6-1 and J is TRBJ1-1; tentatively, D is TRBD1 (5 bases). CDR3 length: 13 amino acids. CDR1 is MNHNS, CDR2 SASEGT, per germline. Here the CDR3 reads CASREDSYTEAFF. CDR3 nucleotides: TGTGCCAGCAGGGAAGACAGTTACACTGAAGCTTTCTTT.

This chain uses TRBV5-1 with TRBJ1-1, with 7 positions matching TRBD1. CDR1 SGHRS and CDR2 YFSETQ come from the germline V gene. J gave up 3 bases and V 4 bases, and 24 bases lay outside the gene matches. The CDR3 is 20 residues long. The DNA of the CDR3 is TGCGCCAGCAGCCGATACGGGACAGAGAAGCTTTTGGCATTATACACTGAAGCTTTCTTT. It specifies CASSRYGTEKLLALYTEAFF.

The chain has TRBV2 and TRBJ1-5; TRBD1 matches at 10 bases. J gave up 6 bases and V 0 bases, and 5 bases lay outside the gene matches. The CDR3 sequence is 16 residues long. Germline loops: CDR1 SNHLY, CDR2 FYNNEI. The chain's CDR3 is CASSEARDRGIQPQHF. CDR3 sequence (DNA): TGTGCCAGCAGTGAAGCGAGGGACAGGGGAATTCAGCCCCAGCATTTT.